These T cell receptor beta chains were read from a single sample in a study of beta chain features in type 1 diabetes. Sequencing used immunoSEQ multiplex PCR; TCRdb keeps in-frame clones, though not all of them. The sample has approximately 730,000 clones; around an eighth are singletons. The sample taken for sequencing was naive CD4+ T cells from blood. Source of these receptors: a man between 18 and 29 years old with type 1 diabetes. The CDR3 runs from the conserved cysteine through the conserved F or W. A D gene is named only where the DNA matches it firmly. Clone size is stated in some rows and not others, as once, few, many or a class when expanded.

clone size: -
D gene: TRBD1
J gene: TRBJ2-3
V gene: TRBV7-4
CDR3 protein: CAGREGAPDTQYF

clone size: few
D gene: TRBD1
J gene: TRBJ2-3
V gene: TRBV6-6
CDR3 protein: CASGGTGGNTDTQYF

clone size: few
D gene: -
J gene: TRBJ1-5
V gene: TRBV9
CDR3 protein: CASSLGMSNQPQHF

clone size: few
D gene: TRBD1
J gene: TRBJ1-2
V gene: TRBV7-6
CDR3 protein: CASSLGTGISGYTF

clone size: -
D gene: -
J gene: TRBJ1-1
V gene: TRBV7-6
CDR3 protein: CASSLVEGAEAFF

clone size: -
D gene: -
J gene: TRBJ1-1
V gene: TRBV4-2
CDR3 protein: CASSQDGVAGTEAFF

clone size: few
D gene: -
J gene: TRBJ1-1
V gene: TRBV4-1
CDR3 protein: CASSQVGNTEAFF

clone size: few
D gene: -
J gene: TRBJ1-1
V gene: TRBV30
CDR3 protein: CAWSVGLGDTEAFF

clone size: few
D gene: TRBD1
J gene: TRBJ1-2
V gene: TRBV30
CDR3 protein: CAWITRRGQPNYGYTF

clone size: -
D gene: -
J gene: TRBJ2-2
V gene: TRBV18
CDR3 protein: CASSPSPDHGELFF

clone size: -
D gene: -
J gene: TRBJ1-1
V gene: TRBV7-2
CDR3 protein: CASSLDGAGIEAFF

clone size: -
D gene: TRBD1
J gene: TRBJ2-2
V gene: TRBV9
CDR3 protein: CASSVALLDRGLTGELFF

clone size: few
D gene: -
J gene: TRBJ2-1
V gene: TRBV14
CDR3 protein: CASSQVGGSRYNEQFF

clone size: -
D gene: -
J gene: TRBJ1-2
V gene: TRBV5-6
CDR3 protein: CASSWNYGYTF

clone size: few
D gene: -
J gene: TRBJ2-1
V gene: TRBV6-5
CDR3 protein: CASSTPVPNNEQFF

clone size: -
D gene: -
J gene: TRBJ1-1
V gene: TRBV7-2
CDR3 protein: CASSFSVGFLNTEAFF

clone size: few
D gene: -
J gene: TRBJ1-6
V gene: TRBV7-6
CDR3 protein: CATSSQEGSPLHF

clone size: -
D gene: -
J gene: TRBJ1-5
V gene: TRBV4-1
CDR3 protein: CASSQDIGQPQHF

clone size: -
D gene: -
J gene: TRBJ2-5
V gene: TRBV18
CDR3 protein: CASSPLFPAQETQYF

clone size: -
D gene: TRBD1
J gene: TRBJ2-5
V gene: TRBV14
CDR3 protein: CASSPTRQGSNQETQYF

clone size: few
D gene: -
J gene: TRBJ1-6
V gene: TRBV19
CDR3 protein: CASSRSANSPLHF

clone size: few
D gene: -
J gene: TRBJ1-2
V gene: TRBV7-2
CDR3 protein: CASSLQRGELSYGYTF

clone size: -
D gene: TRBD1
J gene: TRBJ1-5
V gene: TRBV2
CDR3 protein: CASRTGVGNQPQHF

clone size: -
D gene: -
J gene: TRBJ1-4
V gene: TRBV30
CDR3 protein: CAWSGTNEKLFF

clone size: few
D gene: -
J gene: TRBJ2-7
V gene: TRBV14
CDR3 protein: CASRGLHREQYF

clone size: -
D gene: TRBD2
J gene: TRBJ2-5
V gene: TRBV5-1
CDR3 protein: CASSPAGTSGETQYF

clone size: -
D gene: -
J gene: TRBJ1-6
V gene: TRBV7-9
CDR3 protein: CASSLEGRLDSPLHF

clone size: few
D gene: -
J gene: TRBJ1-3
V gene: TRBV9
CDR3 protein: CASSDHLGNTIYF

clone size: -
D gene: -
J gene: TRBJ1-6
V gene: TRBV18
CDR3 protein: CASSPSIKGVGGSPLHF

clone size: few
D gene: TRBD1
J gene: TRBJ1-4
V gene: TRBV7-9
CDR3 protein: CASTGTGSEKLFF

clone size: -
D gene: TRBD1
J gene: TRBJ2-3
V gene: TRBV5-6
CDR3 protein: CASRDRQSTDTQYF

clone size: few
D gene: -
J gene: -
V gene: TRBV4-2
CDR3 protein: CASSLLKAEYGNEQYF

clone size: -
D gene: -
J gene: TRBJ1-2
V gene: TRBV2
CDR3 protein: CASSEVAGYPYGYTF

clone size: few
D gene: TRBD1
J gene: TRBJ2-5
V gene: TRBV19
CDR3 protein: CASSRGQGHQETQYF

clone size: few
D gene: TRBD1
J gene: TRBJ1-6
V gene: TRBV30
CDR3 protein: CAWTGQGFPPLHF

clone size: few
D gene: -
J gene: TRBJ2-4
V gene: TRBV19
CDR3 protein: CATRHRLAKNIQYF

clone size: -
D gene: TRBD1
J gene: TRBJ1-1
V gene: TRBV20-1
CDR3 protein: CSATPGGEAFF

clone size: -
D gene: TRBD1
J gene: TRBJ1-1
V gene: TRBV5-1
CDR3 protein: CASSSGQADTEAFF

clone size: few
D gene: -
J gene: TRBJ1-2
V gene: TRBV5-6
CDR3 protein: CASSEDSYYGYTF

clone size: few
D gene: -
J gene: TRBJ1-5
V gene: TRBV10-2
CDR3 protein: CASSLEVNQPQHF

clone size: -
D gene: -
J gene: TRBJ1-1
V gene: TRBV6-4
CDR3 protein: CASSVRRILNHTEAFF

clone size: few
D gene: -
J gene: TRBJ1-4
V gene: TRBV30
CDR3 protein: CAWSGMINEKLFF

clone size: few
D gene: TRBD1
J gene: TRBJ2-1
V gene: TRBV6-5
CDR3 protein: CASSYRDRGNNEQFF

clone size: -
D gene: -
J gene: TRBJ2-7
V gene: TRBV18
CDR3 protein: CASSEPNRISYEQYF